Below, 8 T cell receptor beta chains from the same sample are listed, as sequenced in a study of CD8+CD57+ T cells in acquired aplastic anemia. Genomic DNA served as template for TCR beta VDJ and CDR3 profiling. Each CDR3 protein is one row after TCRdb ran MiXCR on the reads. This sample has about 210,000 distinct CDR3 sequences; 60% to 65% occur once, and the top ten carry about 31%. What was sequenced was sorted CD4+, CD8+, or CD8+CD57+ T cells (not recorded which) from PBMCs. These receptors all come from a human donor in good health.

The V and J genes are TRBV5-1 and TRBJ2-5; a possible D gene is TRBD2 (5 bases). Germline V CDR1 and CDR2: SGHRS, YFSETQ. Trimming removed 1 base from V and 9 bases from J, with 19 bases in between. The CDR3 extends over 15 amino acids. The CDR3 here is CASSLLSGSNQPQYF. The CDR3 DNA reads as TGCGCCAGCAGCTTGTTGTCGGGGAGCAATCAGCCCCAGTACTTC.

This clonotype showed up many times. The rearrangement uses TRBV20-1 and TRBJ2-7; D is undetermined. CDR1 is DFQATT, CDR2 SNEGSKA, per germline (reference sequence). V was pared by 0 bases and J by 2 bases, with 11 bases between. The CDR3 extends over 14 amino acids. The CDR3 protein is CSAREATSPYEQYF. The CDR3 DNA reads TGCAGTGCTAGAGAGGCCACTTCGCCCTACGAGCAGTACTTC.

The chain is built from TRBV12-3 or TRBV12-4 and TRBJ2-3, with 10 bases that match TRBD2. This CDR3 comprises 16 residues. After removal of 1 base from V and 1 base from J, the junction contained 2 bases not matched to a gene. Here the CDR3 reads CASSLESGGGTDTQYF. In DNA form, the CDR3 reads TGTGCCAGCAGTTTAGAAAGCGGGGGGGGCACAGATACGCAGTATTTT.

The sample holds a few counts of this clonotype. The CDR3: CASSEYKGAIANEKLFF. CDR3 DNA: TGTGCCAGCAGTGAATACAAGGGGGCCATTGCTAATGAAAAACTGTTTTTT. The chain couples TRBV6-1 to TRBJ1-4; 7 bases are shared with TRBD1. This CDR3 is 17 amino acids long. Germline assignment: CDR1 MNHNS and CDR2 SASEGT. Trimming at V came to 2 bases and at J to 3 bases, leaving 9 bases not matched to a gene.

The rearrangement links TRBV19 to TRBJ1-5; D is uncertain. Germline V gene lookup returns CDR1 LNHDA and CDR2 SQIVND (reference sequence). This CDR3 region has 15 residues. The ends were cut back, 10 bases at V and 4 bases at J, with 20 bases in the middle. The CDR3 is CATRWVEGWNQPQHF. DNA of the CDR3: TGTGCCACCAGATGGGTTGAAGGGTGGAATCAGCCCCAGCATTTT.

This clonotype was counted at least ten times. J is TRBJ2-7 and V is TRBV27, with no clear D. The V gene lost 1 base and the J gene lost 2 bases, with 6 bases spanning the gap. The CDR3 has 13 amino acids. CDR1 MNHEY and CDR2 SMNVEV come from the germline V gene (reference sequence). The CDR3 DNA reads TGTGCCAGCAGTTTATTAGGCACCTACGAGCAGTACTTC. Translating it yields CASSLLGTYEQYF.

This clonotype was recorded at least ten times. CDR3 DNA sequence: TGTGCCAGCACACCAAGTTTAGCTTACAATGAGCAGTTCTTC. Residues: CASTPSLAYNEQFF. V gene TRBV7-8 combines with J gene TRBJ2-1; D uncertain. Germline lookup yields CDR1 SGHVS and CDR2 FQNEAQ. Deletions cut 7 bases from V and 4 bases from J, with 14 bases between. The CDR3 is 14 amino acids.

The chain joins TRBV19 to TRBJ2-7; the D gene is possibly TRBD1 (5 bases). CDR1 is LNHDA and CDR2 is SQIVND in the germline V gene (reference sequence). V lost 0 bases to trimming and J lost 2 bases, with 8 bases between them. This CDR3 has 14 residues. For the CDR3, the DNA is TGTGCCAGTAGTATAGATCCAGGGACCTACGAGCAGTACTTC. Protein sequence: CASSIDPGTYEQYF.